The clone carrying this TCR beta chain has a handful of counts. What it binds is unknown. CDR3 length: 11 residues. V lost 6 bases and J lost 8, with 10 bases in between. The sample comes from a study of blood T cells in healthy people across ages. The study, taken as a whole, reports: Long-lived donors exceeded aged donors in naive CD4+ cells and diversity.

A second PCR of about 6 to 11 cycles used a sample-barcoded 5' primer and a J-beta primer mix. MiXCR, applied by TCRdb to the 5' RACE reads, yields one record per CDR3 protein. The sample shows 1.5 million or so distinct CDR3 sequences, approximately 42% of them seen only once. Collection of around 9.3 milliliters of peripheral blood was performed for each donor. The TCR sequence derives from a woman aged 18-29 years in good health. V gene TRBV12-3 or TRBV12-4 combines with J gene TRBJ1-2, with D hard to call. Sequencing was carried out using blood. The CDR3 is CASRGGRGYTF. Here the CDR3 DNA reads TGTGCCAGCAGGGGAGGGCGCGGCTACACCTTC.